This is a list of T cell receptor beta chains from one sample in a study of blood T cell repertoires in COVID-19. TCRdb's copy holds only in-frame clones and misses some; the assay was immunoSEQ multiplex PCR. The sample includes 150,000 to 200,000 clones, 80% to 90% seen only once; the top ten take more than 7.5%. The sample comprised peripheral blood. The receptors were gathered from a man aged 45-65 years with active or convalescent COVID-19. The CDR3 runs from the conserved cysteine through the conserved F or W. D genes are given only for firm matches. Not all rows give a size; the values are once, few, many and, for expanded clones, a class.

TRBJ2-1	.	TRBD2	TRBV10-3	CAVRSRLAESYNEQFF	TGTGCCGTACGCTCAAGGCTAGCGGAGTCCTACAATGAGCAGTTCTTC
TRBJ1-5	.	TRBD1	TRBV4-1	CASSQESQGARQPQHF	TGCGCCAGCAGCCAAGAGTCGCAGGGGGCTAGGCAGCCCCAGCATTTT
TRBJ1-3	.	.	TRBV2	CASSTGTSGNTIYF	TGTGCCAGCAGTACAGGGACATCTGGAAACACCATATATTTT
TRBJ2-7	few	TRBD1	TRBV5-5	CASSLVDRGTTEQYF	TGTGCCAGCAGCTTGGTCGACAGGGGAACAACCGAGCAGTACTTC
TRBJ2-7	.	.	TRBV6-6	CASGRGGSYEQYF	TGTGCCAGCGGCAGGGGCGGATCTTACGAGCAGTACTTC
TRBJ1-2	once	.	TRBV7-9	CASSLSNSQVVGGYTF	TGTGCCAGCAGCTTAAGTAATTCACAGGTGGTCGGCGGCTACACCTTC
TRBJ2-3	.	TRBD1	TRBV6-2/TRBV6-3	CASSYLGSGQGTDTQYF	TGTGCCAGCAGTTATTTGGGTTCCGGACAGGGGACAGATACGCAGTATTTT
TRBJ2-5	.	TRBD1	TRBV24-1	CATSEGAGGKETQYF	TGTGCCACCAGTGAAGGGGCAGGGGGTAAAGAGACCCAGTACTTC
TRBJ2-1	.	.	TRBV5-4	CASSLSGGSSYNEQFF	TGTGCCAGCAGCTTGTCCGGCGGAAGCTCCTACAATGAGCAGTTCTTC
TRBJ1-2	.	TRBD1	TRBV5-5	CASSLGRRDSNDSHYGYTF	TGTGCCAGCAGCTTGGGTCGCCGGGACAGCAACGATTCCCACTATGGCTACACCTTC
TRBJ2-2	.	TRBD1	TRBV9	CASSVAQGVTGELFF	TGTGCCAGCAGCGTAGCTCAGGGGGTCACCGGGGAGCTGTTTTTT
TRBJ2-7	.	.	TRBV6-5	CASSYSRYYEQYF	TGTGCCAGCAGTTACTCGAGGTACTACGAGCAGTACTTC
TRBJ2-7	many	TRBD1	TRBV6-5	CASSYGTGAYEQYF	TGTGCCAGCAGTTATGGGACAGGGGCCTACGAGCAGTACTTC
TRBJ1-2	.	TRBD1	TRBV28	CASSPRGWNYGYTF	TGTGCCAGCAGTCCCAGGGGGTGGAACTATGGCTACACCTTC
TRBJ1-2	.	TRBD1	TRBV18	CASSGTGSSYYGYTF	TGTGCCAGCTCCGGGACAGGCTCCTCTTACTATGGCTACACCTTC
TRBJ2-2	.	TRBD2	TRBV7-2	CASSLKAGGPTGELFF	TGTGCCAGCAGCTTAAAAGCGGGGGGCCCCACCGGGGAGCTGTTTTTT